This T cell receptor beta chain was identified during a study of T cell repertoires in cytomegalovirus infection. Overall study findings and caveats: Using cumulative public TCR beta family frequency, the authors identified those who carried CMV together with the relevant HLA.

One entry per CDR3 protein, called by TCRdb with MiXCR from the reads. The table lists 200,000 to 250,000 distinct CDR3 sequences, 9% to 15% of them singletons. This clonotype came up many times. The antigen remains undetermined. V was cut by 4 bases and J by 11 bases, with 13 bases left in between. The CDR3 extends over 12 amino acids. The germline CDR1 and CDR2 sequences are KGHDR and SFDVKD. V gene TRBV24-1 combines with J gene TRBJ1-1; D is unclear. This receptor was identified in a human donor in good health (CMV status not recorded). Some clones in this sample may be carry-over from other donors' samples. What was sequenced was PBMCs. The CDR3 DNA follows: TGTGCCACCAGTGACACGACTGGGTCGGCTTTCTTT. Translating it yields CATSDTTGSAFF.